Listed below are T cell receptor beta chains from one sample, sequenced in a study of T-cell reconstitution after alpha-beta-depleted transplantation in children. MiXCR, applied by TCRdb to the PCR reads, yields one record per CDR3 protein. The sample contains around 250,000 distinct CDR3 sequences, about 25% of which appear only once. The source was PBMCs, collected before TCRalphabeta/CD19-depleted stem cell transplant. The receptors originated from a girl aged 2-10 years with Fanconi anemia, due to receive a stem cell transplant. CDR3s include the opening cysteine and the closing phenylalanine or tryptophan. The D gene is left open where the match is weak.

D | J | V | CDR3
NA | TRBJ2-5 | TRBV29-1 | CSVDTGRGETQYF
NA | TRBJ2-7 | TRBV20-1 | CSARAGLHEQYF
NA | TRBJ1-4 | TRBV6-6 | CASSSDEKLFF
TRBD2 | TRBJ2-1 | TRBV7-2 | CASSLETSGEVQFF
TRBD2 | TRBJ2-4 | TRBV29-1 | CSVEGPSGAQMGNIQYF
NA | TRBJ1-2 | TRBV27 | CASSFDTAYGYTF
NA | TRBJ2-2 | TRBV15 | CATSRATGRSTGELFF
TRBD1 | TRBJ1-1 | TRBV12-3/TRBV12-4 | CASSWATGAQAFF
TRBD2 | TRBJ2-5 | TRBV12-3/TRBV12-4 | CASSLPWTSGSEETQYF
TRBD1 | TRBJ2-7 | TRBV5-1 | CASSWTGDEQYF
TRBD2 | TRBJ2-7 | TRBV20-1 | CSVLAGDYEQYF
NA | TRBJ1-6 | TRBV20-1 | CSARGSPDSPLHF
TRBD2 | TRBJ2-3 | TRBV3-1 | CASSQDGTSGGDTQYF
NA | TRBJ2-1 | TRBV10-3 | CAITDLAGNEQFF
NA | TRBJ2-1 | TRBV20-1 | CSARGSGRGDEQFF
TRBD1 | TRBJ2-7 | TRBV18 | CASSLKDRDAYEQYF
NA | TRBJ2-2 | TRBV5-1 | CASSPRDKNTGELFF
TRBD2 | TRBJ2-1 | TRBV27 | CASSKGTSGYNEQFF
NA | TRBJ2-3 | TRBV28 | CASSLLKDTQYF
TRBD2 | TRBJ2-5 | TRBV5-1 | CASSPGRLAGRETQYF
TRBD2 | TRBJ2-1 | TRBV7-9 | CASSGTAGGEQFF
TRBD2 | TRBJ2-1 | TRBV27 | CASSFSSGGAYEQFF
NA | TRBJ2-5 | TRBV9 | CASSLGLSMIQETQYF
TRBD1 | TRBJ2-1 | TRBV7-2 | CASSRGLYNEQFF
TRBD2 | TRBJ2-5 | TRBV20-1 | CSARLAGHPETQYF
NA | TRBJ2-5 | TRBV29-1 | CSTEPLDRFQYF
TRBD1 | TRBJ2-7 | TRBV5-1 | CASSFLTGAYEQYF
NA | TRBJ2-7 | TRBV28 | CASSWVGMSSYEQYF
NA | TRBJ1-3 | TRBV5-1 | CASSLLGGLSGNTIYF
TRBD2 | TRBJ2-3 | TRBV20-1 | CSAGPGLAATDTQYF
NA | TRBJ2-1 | TRBV4-2 | CASSQDWTLSYNEQFF
TRBD2 | TRBJ2-3 | TRBV6-5 | CASSLAGVTDTQYF
NA | TRBJ2-3 | TRBV21-1 | CASSNLGDTQYF
NA | TRBJ2-1 | TRBV30 | CAWTGHRRLNEQFF
TRBD2 | TRBJ2-3 | TRBV7-2 | CASSQGRLRGGRATQYF
NA | TRBJ1-5 | TRBV2 | CASSDPTALGQPQHF
NA | TRBJ2-5 | TRBV20-1 | CSARRRGGNAETQYF
NA | TRBJ2-3 | TRBV5-1 | CASSLEEDTQYF
TRBD1 | TRBJ2-1 | TRBV24-1 | CATSDPGGSYNEQFF
NA | TRBJ2-1 | TRBV20-1 | CSALKSSYNEQFF
NA | TRBJ2-1 | TRBV6-4 | CASSDGYGVNEQFF
NA | TRBJ1-6 | TRBV20-1 | CSASSSISSPLHF
TRBD1 | TRBJ2-2 | TRBV5-1 | CASTRQGANTGELFF
NA | TRBJ2-7 | TRBV7-2 | CASRLGGASSYEQYF
NA | TRBJ2-6 | TRBV28 | CASSLGRISGANVLTF
TRBD1 | TRBJ1-1 | TRBV20-1 | CSARGQGGTEAFF
TRBD1 | TRBJ1-1 | TRBV20-1 | CSASYRGPNTEAFF
NA | TRBJ2-3 | TRBV20-1 | CSAWATGYPDTQYF
NA | TRBJ2-7 | TRBV7-2 | CASSFPPGAYEQYF
NA | TRBJ2-5 | TRBV20-1 | CSATNVGPETQYF
NA | TRBJ1-1 | TRBV20-1 | CSAREAATEAFF
NA | TRBJ2-7 | TRBV29-1 | CSGSGDSHYEQYF